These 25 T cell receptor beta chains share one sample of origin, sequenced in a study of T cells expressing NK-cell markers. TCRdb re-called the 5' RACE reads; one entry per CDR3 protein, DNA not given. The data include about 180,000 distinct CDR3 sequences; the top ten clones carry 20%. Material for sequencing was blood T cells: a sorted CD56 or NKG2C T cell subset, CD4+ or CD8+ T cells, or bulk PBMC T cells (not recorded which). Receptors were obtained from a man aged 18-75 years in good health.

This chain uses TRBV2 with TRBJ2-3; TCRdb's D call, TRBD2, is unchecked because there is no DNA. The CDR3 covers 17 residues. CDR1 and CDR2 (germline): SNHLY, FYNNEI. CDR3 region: CASSDPPSGPGADTQYF.

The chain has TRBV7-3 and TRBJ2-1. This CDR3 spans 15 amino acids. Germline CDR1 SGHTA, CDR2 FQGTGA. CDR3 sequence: CASSLIRQARNEQFF.

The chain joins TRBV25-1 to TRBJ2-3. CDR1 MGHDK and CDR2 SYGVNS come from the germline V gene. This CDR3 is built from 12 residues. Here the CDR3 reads CASSVQLDTQYF.

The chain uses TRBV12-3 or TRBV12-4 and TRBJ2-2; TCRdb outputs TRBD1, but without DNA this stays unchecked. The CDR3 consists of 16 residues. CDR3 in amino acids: CASSPSGTGGTGELFF.

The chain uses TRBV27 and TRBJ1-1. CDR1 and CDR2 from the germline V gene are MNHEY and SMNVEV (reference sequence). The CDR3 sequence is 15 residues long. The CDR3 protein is CASSLSRLDRPEAFF.

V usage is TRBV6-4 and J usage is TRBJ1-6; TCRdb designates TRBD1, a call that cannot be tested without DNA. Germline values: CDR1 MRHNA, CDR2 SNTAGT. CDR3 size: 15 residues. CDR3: CASSDRAADNSPLHF.

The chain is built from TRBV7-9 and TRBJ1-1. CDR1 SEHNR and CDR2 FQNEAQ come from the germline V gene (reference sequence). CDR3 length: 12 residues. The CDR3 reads CASSFGSPEAFF.

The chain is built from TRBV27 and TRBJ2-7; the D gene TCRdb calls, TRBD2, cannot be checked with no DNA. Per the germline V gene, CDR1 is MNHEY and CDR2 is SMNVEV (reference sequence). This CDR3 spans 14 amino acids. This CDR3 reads CASSFGGGAYEQYF.

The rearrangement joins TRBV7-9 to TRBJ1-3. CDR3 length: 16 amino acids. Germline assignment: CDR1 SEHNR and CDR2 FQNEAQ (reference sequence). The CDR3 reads CASSSLAGSSGNTIYF.

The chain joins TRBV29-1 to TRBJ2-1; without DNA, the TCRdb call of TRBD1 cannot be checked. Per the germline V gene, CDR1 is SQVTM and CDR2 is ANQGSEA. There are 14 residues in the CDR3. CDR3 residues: CSVVPGQGDNEQFF.

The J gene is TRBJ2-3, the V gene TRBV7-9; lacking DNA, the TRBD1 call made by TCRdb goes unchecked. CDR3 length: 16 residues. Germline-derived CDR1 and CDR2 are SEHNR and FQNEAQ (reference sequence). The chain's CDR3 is CASSPGLVGGTDTQYF. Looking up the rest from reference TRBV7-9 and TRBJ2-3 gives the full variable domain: DTGVSQNPRHKITKRGQNVTFRCDPISEHNRLYWYRQTLGQGPEFLTYFQNEAQLEKSRLLSDRFSAERPKGSFSTLEIQRTEQGDSAMYLCASSPGLVGGTDTQYFGPGTRLTVL.

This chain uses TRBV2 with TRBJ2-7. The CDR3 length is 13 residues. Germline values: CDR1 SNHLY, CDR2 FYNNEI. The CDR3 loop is CASSEGHYYEQYF.

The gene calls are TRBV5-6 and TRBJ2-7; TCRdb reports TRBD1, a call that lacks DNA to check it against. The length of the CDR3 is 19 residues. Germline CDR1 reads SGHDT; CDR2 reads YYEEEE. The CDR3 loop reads CASSPSGMGTAAVLYEQYF. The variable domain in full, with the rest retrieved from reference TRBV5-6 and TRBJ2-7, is DAGVTQSPTHLIKTRGQQVTLRCSPKSGHDTVSWYQQALGQGPQFIFQYYEEEERQRGNFPDRFSGHQFPNYSSELNVNALLLGDSALYLCASSPSGMGTAAVLYEQYFGPGTRLTVT.

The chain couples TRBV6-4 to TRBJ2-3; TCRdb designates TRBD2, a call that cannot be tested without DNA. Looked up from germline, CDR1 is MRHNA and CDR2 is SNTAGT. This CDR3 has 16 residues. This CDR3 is CASSDSKRGGADTQYF.

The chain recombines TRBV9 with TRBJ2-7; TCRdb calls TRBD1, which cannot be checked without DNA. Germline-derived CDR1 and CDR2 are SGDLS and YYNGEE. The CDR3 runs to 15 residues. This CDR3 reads CASSARGRSPDEQYF.

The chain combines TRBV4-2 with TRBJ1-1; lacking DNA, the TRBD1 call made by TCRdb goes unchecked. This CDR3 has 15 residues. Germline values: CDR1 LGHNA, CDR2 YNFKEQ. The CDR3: CASSQDWDIGTEAFF.

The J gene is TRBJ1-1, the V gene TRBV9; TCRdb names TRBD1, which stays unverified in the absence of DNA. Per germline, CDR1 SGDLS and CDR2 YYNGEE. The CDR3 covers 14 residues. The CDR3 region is CASRAIAGGTEAFF.

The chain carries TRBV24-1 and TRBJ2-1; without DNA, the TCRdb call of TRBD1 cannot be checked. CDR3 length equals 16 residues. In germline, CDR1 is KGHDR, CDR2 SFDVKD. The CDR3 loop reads CATSASQGSPYNEQFF.

CDR3 loop: CASSLLPLANYGYTF. V usage is TRBV5-4 and J usage is TRBJ1-2. Germline-derived CDR1 and CDR2 are SGHNT and YYREEE (reference sequence). CDR3 length: 15 residues.

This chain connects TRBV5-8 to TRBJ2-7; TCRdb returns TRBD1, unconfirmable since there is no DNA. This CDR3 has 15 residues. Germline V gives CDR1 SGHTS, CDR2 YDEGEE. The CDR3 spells CASRDRGLSSYEQYF.

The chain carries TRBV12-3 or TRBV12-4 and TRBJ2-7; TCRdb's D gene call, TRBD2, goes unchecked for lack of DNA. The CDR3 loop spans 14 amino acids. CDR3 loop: CASSQDSAPYEQYF.

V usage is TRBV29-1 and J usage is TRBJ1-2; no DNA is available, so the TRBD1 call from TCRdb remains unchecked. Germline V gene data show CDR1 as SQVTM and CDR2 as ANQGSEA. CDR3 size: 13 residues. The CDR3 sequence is CSVEDRQGGGYTF.

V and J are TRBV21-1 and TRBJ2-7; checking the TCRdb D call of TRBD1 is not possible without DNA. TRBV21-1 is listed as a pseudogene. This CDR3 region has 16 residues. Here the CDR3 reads CASSKRGTQNEYEQYF.

The CDR3 spells CASGLDRTNEQFF. The V call is TRBV19, the J call TRBJ2-1; the D call from TCRdb, TRBD1, cannot be confirmed without DNA. Germline values: CDR1 LNHDA, CDR2 SQIVND (reference sequence). CDR3 size: 13 residues.

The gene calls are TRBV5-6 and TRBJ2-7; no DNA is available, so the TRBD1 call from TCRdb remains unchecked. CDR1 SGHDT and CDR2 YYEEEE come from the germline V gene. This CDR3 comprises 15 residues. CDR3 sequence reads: CASSLAPGGTYEQYF.